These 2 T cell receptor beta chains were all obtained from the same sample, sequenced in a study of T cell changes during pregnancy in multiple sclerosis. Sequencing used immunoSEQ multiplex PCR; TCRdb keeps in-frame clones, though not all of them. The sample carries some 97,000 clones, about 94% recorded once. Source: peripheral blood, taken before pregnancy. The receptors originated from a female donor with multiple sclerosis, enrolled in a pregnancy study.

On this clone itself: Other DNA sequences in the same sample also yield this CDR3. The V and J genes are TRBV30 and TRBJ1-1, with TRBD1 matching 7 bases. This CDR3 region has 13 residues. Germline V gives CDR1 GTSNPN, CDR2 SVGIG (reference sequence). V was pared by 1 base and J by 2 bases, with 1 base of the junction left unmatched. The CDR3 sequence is CAWSGQGNTEAFF. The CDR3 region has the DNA TGTGCCTGGAGTGGACAGGGAAACACTGAAGCTTTCTTT.

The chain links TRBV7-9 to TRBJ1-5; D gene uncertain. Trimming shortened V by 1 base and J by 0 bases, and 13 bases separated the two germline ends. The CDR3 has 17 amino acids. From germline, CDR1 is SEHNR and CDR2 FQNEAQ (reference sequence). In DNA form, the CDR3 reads TGTGCCAGCAGCTTAGTAATGGGAGGGAATAGCAATCAGCCCCAGCATTTT. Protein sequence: CASSLVMGGNSNQPQHF.